The 4 T cell receptor beta chains reported below all come from one sample, sequenced in a study of a mutant IDH1 vaccine in newly diagnosed glioma. Time point in this sample: week 11, during vaccination. Vaccinated patients received 300 ug of mutant IDH1 20-mer peptide per dose, with topical imiquimod. The assay was immunoSEQ multiplex PCR, and TCRdb's table has in-frame clones only and misses some. The sample records some 60,000 clones, 80% being singletons. Their antigen targets remain unknown. The sample here was PBMCs, taken from a glioma patient whose treatment included an IDH1 peptide vaccine. The source is a man aged 45-65 years with glioma.

The CDR3 region is CASSPPLRGSPYEQYF. CDR3 nucleotides: TGTGCCAGCTCACCACCACTTAGGGGATCCCCCTACGAGCAGTACTTC. This rearrangement joins TRBV18 to TRBJ2-7; possibly TRBD1 for D (5 bases). CDR1 KGHSH and CDR2 LQKENI come from the germline V gene. The CDR3 totals 16 residues. V was clipped by 0 bases and J by 2 bases, with 14 bases between them.

The chain carries TRBV29-1 and TRBJ1-2; TRBD1 matches at 11 bases. Germline V gene data show CDR1 as SQVTM and CDR2 as ANQGSEA. The V segment lost 6 bases and the J segment 6 bases; nucleotides outside the gene matches: 12. This CDR3 has 15 amino acids. The CDR3 DNA sequence: TGCAGCGTCGGGGCCTTAGGACAGGGGGCCAATGGCTACACCTTC. Translation gives CSVGALGQGANGYTF. Together with reference TRBV29-1 and TRBJ1-2, the CDR3 gives the full variable domain: SAVISQKPSRDICQRGTSLTIQCQVDSQVTMMFWYRQQPGQSLTLIATANQGSEATYESGFVIDKFPISRPNLTFSTLTVSNMSPEDSSIYLCSVGALGQGANGYTFGSGTRLTVV.

The chain combines TRBV7-9 with TRBJ1-2; D not certain. Germline V gene sequence: CDR1 SEHNR, CDR2 FQNEAQ (reference sequence). V was clipped by 1 base and J by 6 bases, with 3 bases between them. This CDR3 has 11 residues. The CDR3 sequence: CASSLGDGYTF. CDR3 nucleotides: TGTGCCAGCAGCTTAGGGGATGGCTACACCTTC.

This sequence joins TRBV11-2 and TRBJ2-3; 13 positions match TRBD2. Germline lookup yields CDR1 SGHAT and CDR2 FQNNGV. J lost 3 bases, V lost 6 bases, and 3 bases had no gene match. This CDR3 has 15 amino acids. CDR3 loop: CASSRGLAGTDTQYF. DNA of the CDR3: TGTGCCAGCAGTCGGGGACTAGCGGGGACAGATACGCAGTATTTT.